In its sample, the clone carrying this T cell receptor beta chain is medium-sized (0.01 to 0.1%). This sample stems from a study of early T cells in non-severe SARS-CoV-2 infection. From germline, CDR1 is SGHTA and CDR2 FQGNSA. The CDR3 totals 16 residues. The V segment lost 1 base and the J segment 1 base; nucleotides outside the gene matches: 5. TCRdb ran MiXCR on the 5' RACE reads and lists one entry per CDR3 protein. The sample lists tens of thousands of distinct CDR3 sequences, 4.7% occurring once. This TCR derives from an adult who was a healthcare worker with PCR-confirmed SARS-CoV-2 infection or an uninfected control (not recorded which). V usage is TRBV7-2 and J usage is TRBJ2-3; 7 bases are shared with TRBD1. Source material: whole blood. The CDR3 loop is CASSLGTGVGTDTQYF. The DNA of the CDR3 is TGTGCCAGCAGCTTAGGAACAGGGGTGGGCACAGATACGCAGTATTTT.